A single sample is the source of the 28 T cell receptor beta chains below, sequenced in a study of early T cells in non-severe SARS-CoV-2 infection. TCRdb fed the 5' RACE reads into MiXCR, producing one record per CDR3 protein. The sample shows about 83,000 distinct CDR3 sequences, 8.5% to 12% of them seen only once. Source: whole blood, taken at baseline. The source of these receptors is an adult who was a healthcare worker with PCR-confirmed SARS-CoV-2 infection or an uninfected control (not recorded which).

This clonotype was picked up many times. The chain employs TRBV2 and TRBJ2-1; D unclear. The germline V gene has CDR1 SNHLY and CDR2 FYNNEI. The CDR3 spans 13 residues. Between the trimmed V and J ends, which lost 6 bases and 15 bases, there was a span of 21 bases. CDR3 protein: CASSGIPKGHPFF. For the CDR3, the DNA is TGTGCCAGCAGCGGTATTCCCAAAGGGCATCCGTTCTTC.

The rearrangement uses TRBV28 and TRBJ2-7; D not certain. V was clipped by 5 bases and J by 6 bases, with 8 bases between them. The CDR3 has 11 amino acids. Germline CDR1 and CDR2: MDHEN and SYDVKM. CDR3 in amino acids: CASSSSLEQYF. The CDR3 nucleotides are TGTGCCAGCAGTAGTAGTCTCGAGCAGTACTTC.

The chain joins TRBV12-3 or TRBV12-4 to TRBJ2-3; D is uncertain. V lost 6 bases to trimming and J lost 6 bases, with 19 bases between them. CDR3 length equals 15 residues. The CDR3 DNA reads TGTGCCAGCAGCCCGTGGGCGGTAACTAAGGATACGCAGTATTTT. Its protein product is CASSPWAVTKDTQYF.

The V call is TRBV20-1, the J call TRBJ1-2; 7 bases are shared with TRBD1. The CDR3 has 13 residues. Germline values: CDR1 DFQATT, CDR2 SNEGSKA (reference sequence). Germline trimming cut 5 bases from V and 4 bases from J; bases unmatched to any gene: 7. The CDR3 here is CSASTGTAYGYTF. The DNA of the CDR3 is TGCAGTGCTTCGACCGGGACAGCCTATGGCTACACCTTC.

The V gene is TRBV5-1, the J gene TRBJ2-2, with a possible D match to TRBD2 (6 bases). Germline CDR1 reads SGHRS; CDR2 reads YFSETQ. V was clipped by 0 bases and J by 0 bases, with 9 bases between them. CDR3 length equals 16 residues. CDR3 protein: CASSLGTKANTGELFF. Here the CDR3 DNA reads TGCGCCAGCAGCTTGGGGACTAAAGCGAACACCGGGGAGCTGTTTTTT. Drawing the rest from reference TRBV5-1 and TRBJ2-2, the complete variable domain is KAGVTQTPRYLIKTRGQQVTLSCSPISGHRSVSWYQQTPGQGLQFLFEYFSETQRNKGNFPGRFSGRQFSNSRSEMNVSTLELGDSALYLCASSLGTKANTGELFFGEGSRLTVL.

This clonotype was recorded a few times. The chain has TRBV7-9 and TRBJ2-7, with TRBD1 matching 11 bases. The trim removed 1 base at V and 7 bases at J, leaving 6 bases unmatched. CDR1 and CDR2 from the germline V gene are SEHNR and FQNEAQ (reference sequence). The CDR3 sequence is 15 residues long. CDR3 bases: TGTGCCAGCAGCTTAGTCGGACAGGGGGCGAAAGAGCAGTACTTC. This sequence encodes CASSLVGQGAKEQYF.

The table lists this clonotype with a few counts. Written as DNA, the CDR3 is TGTGCCATCAGTGCTTCAGGGGGGCCCGGGGTTGTCCACGAGCAGTACTTC. It codes for CAISASGGPGVVHEQYF. The gene calls are TRBV10-3 and TRBJ2-7, with D perhaps TRBD1 (7 bases). The germline CDR1 and CDR2 sequences are ENHRY and SYGVKD. Trimming removed 4 bases from V and 5 bases from J, with 24 bases in between. The CDR3 runs 17 residues.

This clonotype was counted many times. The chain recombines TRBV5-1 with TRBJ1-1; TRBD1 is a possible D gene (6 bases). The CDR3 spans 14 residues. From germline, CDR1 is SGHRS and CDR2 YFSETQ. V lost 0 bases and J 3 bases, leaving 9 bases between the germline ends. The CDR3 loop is CASSLEGQYTEAFF. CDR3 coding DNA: TGCGCCAGCAGCTTGGAAGGACAGTACACTGAAGCTTTCTTT.

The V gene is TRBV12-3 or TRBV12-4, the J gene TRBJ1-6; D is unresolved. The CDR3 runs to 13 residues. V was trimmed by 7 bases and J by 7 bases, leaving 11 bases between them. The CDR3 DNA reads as TGTGCCAGCAACGAGGGATGGAATTCACCCCTCCACTTT. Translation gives CASNEGWNSPLHF.

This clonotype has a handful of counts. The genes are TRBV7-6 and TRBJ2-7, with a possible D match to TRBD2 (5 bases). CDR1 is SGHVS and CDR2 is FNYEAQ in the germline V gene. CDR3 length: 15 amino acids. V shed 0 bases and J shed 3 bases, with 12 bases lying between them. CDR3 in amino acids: CASSLALGDFYEQYF. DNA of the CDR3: TGTGCCAGCAGCTTAGCGTTGGGAGATTTCTACGAGCAGTACTTC.

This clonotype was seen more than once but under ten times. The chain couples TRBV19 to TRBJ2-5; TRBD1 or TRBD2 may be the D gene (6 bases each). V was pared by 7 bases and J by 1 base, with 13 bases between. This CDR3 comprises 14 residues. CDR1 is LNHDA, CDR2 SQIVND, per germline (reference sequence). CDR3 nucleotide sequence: TGTGCCAGTAACGGGGGCAGCCCCCAAGAGACCCAGTACTTC. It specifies CASNGGSPQETQYF.

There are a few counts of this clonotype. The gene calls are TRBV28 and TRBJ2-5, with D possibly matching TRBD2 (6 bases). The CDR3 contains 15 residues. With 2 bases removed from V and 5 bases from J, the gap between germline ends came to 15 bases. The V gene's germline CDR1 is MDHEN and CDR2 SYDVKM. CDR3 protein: CASSLPPWGRETQYF. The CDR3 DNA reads TGTGCCAGCAGTTTACCCCCGTGGGGGAGGGAGACCCAGTACTTC.

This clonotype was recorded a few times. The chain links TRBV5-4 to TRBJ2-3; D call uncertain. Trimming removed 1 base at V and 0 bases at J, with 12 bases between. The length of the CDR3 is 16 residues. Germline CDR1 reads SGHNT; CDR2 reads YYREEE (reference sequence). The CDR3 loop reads CASSLQIRSSTDTQYF. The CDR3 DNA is TGTGCCAGCAGCTTGCAGATTCGGTCTAGCACAGATACGCAGTATTTT.

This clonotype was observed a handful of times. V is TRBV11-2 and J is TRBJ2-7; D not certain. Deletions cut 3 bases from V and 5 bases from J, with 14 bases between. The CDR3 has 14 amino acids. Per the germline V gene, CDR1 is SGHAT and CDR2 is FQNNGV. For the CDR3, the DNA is TGTGCCAGCAGCTTCCCACAGCTCAGCGACGAGCAGTACTTC. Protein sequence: CASSFPQLSDEQYF.

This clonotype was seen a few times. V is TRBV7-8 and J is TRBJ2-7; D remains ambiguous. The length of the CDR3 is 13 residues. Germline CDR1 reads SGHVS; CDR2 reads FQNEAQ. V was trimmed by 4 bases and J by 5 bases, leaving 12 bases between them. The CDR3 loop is CASSSGLHNEQYF. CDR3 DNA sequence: TGTGCCAGCAGCTCGGGTCTCCACAACGAGCAGTACTTC.

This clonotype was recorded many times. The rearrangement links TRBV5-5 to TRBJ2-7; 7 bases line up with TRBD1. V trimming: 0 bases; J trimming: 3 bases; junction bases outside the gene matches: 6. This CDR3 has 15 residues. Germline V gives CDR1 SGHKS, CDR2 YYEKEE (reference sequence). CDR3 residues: CASSLGDRSFYEQYF. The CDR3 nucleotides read TGTGCCAGCAGCTTGGGGGACAGAAGCTTCTACGAGCAGTACTTC.

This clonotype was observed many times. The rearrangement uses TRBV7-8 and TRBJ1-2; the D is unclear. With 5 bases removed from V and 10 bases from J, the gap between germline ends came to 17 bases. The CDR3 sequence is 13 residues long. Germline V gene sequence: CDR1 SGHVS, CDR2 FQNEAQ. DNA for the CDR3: TGTGCCAGCAGCCCCGACGGCGGGCAAACCTACACCTTC. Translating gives CASSPDGGQTYTF.

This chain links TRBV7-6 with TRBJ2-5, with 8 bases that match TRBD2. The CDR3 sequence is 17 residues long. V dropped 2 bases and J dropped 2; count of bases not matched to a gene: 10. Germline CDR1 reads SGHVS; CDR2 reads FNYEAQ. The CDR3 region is CASSLRPAGALQETQYF. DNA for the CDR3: TGTGCCAGCAGCTTACGGCCAGCGGGAGCGCTACAAGAGACCCAGTACTTC.

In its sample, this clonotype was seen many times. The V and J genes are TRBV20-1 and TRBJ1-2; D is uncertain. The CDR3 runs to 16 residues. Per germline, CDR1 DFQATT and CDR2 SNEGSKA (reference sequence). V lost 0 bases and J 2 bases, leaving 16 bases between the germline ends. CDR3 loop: CSARDPQAKVNYGYTF. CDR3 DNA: TGCAGTGCTAGAGATCCCCAAGCCAAAGTCAACTATGGCTACACCTTC.

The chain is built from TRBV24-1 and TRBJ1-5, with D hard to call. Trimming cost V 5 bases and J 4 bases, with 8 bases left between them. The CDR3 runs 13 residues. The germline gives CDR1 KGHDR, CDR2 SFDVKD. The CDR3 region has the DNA TGTGCCACCAGTGGTATGGGGAATCAGCCCCAGCATTTT. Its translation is CATSGMGNQPQHF.

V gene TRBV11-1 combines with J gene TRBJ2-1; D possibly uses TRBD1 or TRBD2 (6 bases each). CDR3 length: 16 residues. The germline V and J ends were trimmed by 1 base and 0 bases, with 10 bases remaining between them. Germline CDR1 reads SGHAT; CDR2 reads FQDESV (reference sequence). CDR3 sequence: CASSLGRGRSYNEQFF. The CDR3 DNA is TGTGCCAGCAGCTTAGGACGGGGGCGCTCCTACAATGAGCAGTTCTTC.

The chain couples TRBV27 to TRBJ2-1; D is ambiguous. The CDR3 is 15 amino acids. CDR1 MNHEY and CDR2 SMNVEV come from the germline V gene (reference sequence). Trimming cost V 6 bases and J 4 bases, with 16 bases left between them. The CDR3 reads CASSPDSASYNEQFF. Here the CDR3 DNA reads TGTGCCAGCAGCCCCGACTCGGCTAGTTACAATGAGCAGTTCTTC.

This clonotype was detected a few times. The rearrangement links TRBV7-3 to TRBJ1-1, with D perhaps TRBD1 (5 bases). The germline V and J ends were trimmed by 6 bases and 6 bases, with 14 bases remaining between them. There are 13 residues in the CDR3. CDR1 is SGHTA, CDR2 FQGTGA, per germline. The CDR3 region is CASSAGTNAEAFF. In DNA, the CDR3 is TGTGCCAGCAGTGCCGGGACTAACGCTGAAGCTTTCTTT.

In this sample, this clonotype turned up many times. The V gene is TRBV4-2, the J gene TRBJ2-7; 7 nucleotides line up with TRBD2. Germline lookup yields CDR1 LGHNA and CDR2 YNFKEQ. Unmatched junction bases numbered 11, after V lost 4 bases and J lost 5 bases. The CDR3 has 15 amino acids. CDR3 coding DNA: TGTGCCAGCAGCCTTAATAGCGGGCCCCCTGACGAGCAGTACTTC. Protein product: CASSLNSGPPDEQYF.

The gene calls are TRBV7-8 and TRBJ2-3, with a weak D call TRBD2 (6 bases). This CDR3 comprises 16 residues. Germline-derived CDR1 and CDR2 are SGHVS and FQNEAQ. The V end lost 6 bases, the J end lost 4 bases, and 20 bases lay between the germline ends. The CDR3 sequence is CASSSWRGGISDTQYF. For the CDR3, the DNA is TGTGCCAGCAGTTCATGGCGTGGGGGGATCTCAGATACGCAGTATTTT. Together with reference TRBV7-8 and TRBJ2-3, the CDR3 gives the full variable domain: GAGVSQSPRYKVAKRGQDVALRCDPISGHVSLFWYQQALGQGPEFLTYFQNEAQLDKSGLPSDRFFAERPEGSVSTLKIQRTQQEDSAVYLCASSSWRGGISDTQYFGPGTRLTVL.

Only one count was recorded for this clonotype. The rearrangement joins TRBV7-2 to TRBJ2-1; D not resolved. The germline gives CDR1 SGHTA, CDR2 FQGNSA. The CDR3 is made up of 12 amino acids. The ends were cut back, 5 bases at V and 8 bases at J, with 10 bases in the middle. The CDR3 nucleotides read TGTGCCAGCAGCGTCCCGACGTATGAGCAGTTCTTC. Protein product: CASSVPTYEQFF. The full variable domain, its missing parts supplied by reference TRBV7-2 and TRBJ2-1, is GAGVSQSPSNKVTEKGKDVELRCDPISGHTALYWYRQSLGQGLEFLIYFQGNSAPDKSGLPSDRFSAERTGGSVSTLTIQRTQQEDSAVYLCASSVPTYEQFFGPGTRLTVL.

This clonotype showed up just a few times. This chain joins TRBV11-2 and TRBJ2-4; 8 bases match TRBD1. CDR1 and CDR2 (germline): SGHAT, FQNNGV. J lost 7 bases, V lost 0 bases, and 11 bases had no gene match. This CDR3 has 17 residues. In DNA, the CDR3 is TGTGCCAGCAGCTTAGATCATCGGACAGGGAAAGAGAACATTCAGTACTTC. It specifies CASSLDHRTGKENIQYF.

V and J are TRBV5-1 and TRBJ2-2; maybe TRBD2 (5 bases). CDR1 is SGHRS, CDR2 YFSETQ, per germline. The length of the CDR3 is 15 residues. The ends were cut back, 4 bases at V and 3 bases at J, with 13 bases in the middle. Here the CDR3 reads CASSRSSGDTGELFF. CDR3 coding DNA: TGCGCCAGCAGCCGGTCCTCCGGGGACACCGGGGAGCTGTTTTTT.